The T cell receptor (beta chain) described here comes from a study of T cell repertoires in cytomegalovirus infection. Study-wide context: Used in the study were CMV epitopes, some recently identified and HLA-C-restricted, others well-studied and HLA-B-restricted. Signatures in public TCR beta sequences pointed to both CMV infection and matching HLA type.

The ends lost 1 base at V and 8 bases at J; junction bases unmatched: 12. CDR1 SGHVS and CDR2 FNYEAQ come from the germline V gene. This CDR3 has 17 residues. MiXCR was run by TCRdb on the reads, yielding one entry per CDR3 protein. The profile shows some 800,000 distinct CDR3 sequences, under 35% of them singletons. Study results and caveats: The ex vivo response was dominated by HLA-C-restricted CMV-specific TCR beta clonotypes.

This clonotype was counted ten times or more. The antigen remains unidentified. The clonotype comes from a human donor in good health (CMV status not recorded). Some clones in this sample may be carry-over from other donors' samples. V gene TRBV7-6 combines with J gene TRBJ2-1; 9 bases fit TRBD2. This specimen consisted of cultured CD8+ T cells from PBMCs, obtained from culture after CMV antigen stimulation. The DNA for the CDR3 is TGTGCCAGCAGCTTAGTTATAGCGGGGGACAACATTCATGAGCAGTTCTTC. Encoded protein: CASSLVIAGDNIHEQFF.